A selection of T cell receptor beta chains follows, all from one sample in a study of blood T cells in healthy people across ages. Each CDR3 protein is one row after TCRdb ran MiXCR on the 5' RACE reads. The table lists roughly 1 million distinct CDR3 sequences, under 30% of them singletons. This same sample was also taken into another study, of T cells of mothers and their children.

The sample taken for sequencing was blood. Receptor source: a girl aged 2 to 10 in good health. Each CDR3 is given with its conserved first and last residue. Each record gives: D gene, clone size, V gene, J gene, CDR3 protein, CDR3 DNA. The D gene is left open where the match is weak. Expanded clones get a size class; other rows say once, few or many, or leave the size out.

d_gene: -; abundance: -; v_gene: TRBV5-1; j_gene: TRBJ2-7; CDR3aa: CASSLGPGRDEQYF; CDR3nt: TGCGCCAGCAGCTTGGGTCCGGGCCGGGACGAGCAGTACTTC
d_gene: -; abundance: -; v_gene: TRBV7-6; j_gene: TRBJ1-4; CDR3aa: CASSLGMPGHGEKLFF; CDR3nt: TGTGCCAGCAGCTTAGGAATGCCAGGGCATGGGGAAAAACTGTTTTTT
d_gene: -; abundance: -; v_gene: TRBV20-1; j_gene: TRBJ2-5; CDR3aa: CSARGGSLGRIQETQYF; CDR3nt: TGCAGTGCTAGAGGGGGGTCTCTGGGGAGAATACAAGAGACCCAGTACTTC
d_gene: -; abundance: -; v_gene: TRBV6-5; j_gene: TRBJ2-5; CDR3aa: CASSYSGAGARTQYF; CDR3nt: TGTGCCAGCAGTTACTCGGGAGCCGGGGCTCGAACCCAGTACTTC
d_gene: -; abundance: -; v_gene: TRBV7-2; j_gene: TRBJ2-5; CDR3aa: CASSLGAVTLGGVETQYF; CDR3nt: TGTGCCAGCAGCTTGGGGGCTGTTACCCTAGGGGGTGTAGAGACCCAGTACTTC
d_gene: -; abundance: -; v_gene: TRBV20-1; j_gene: TRBJ1-4; CDR3aa: CSARWGDIPGLELFF; CDR3nt: TGCAGTGCTAGATGGGGGGACATTCCGGGGTTGGAACTGTTTTTT
d_gene: -; abundance: few; v_gene: TRBV21-1; j_gene: TRBJ2-7; CDR3aa: CASSKHSYEQYF; CDR3nt: TGTGCCAGCAGCAAACACTCCTACGAGCAGTACTTC
d_gene: -; abundance: few; v_gene: TRBV29-1; j_gene: TRBJ1-1; CDR3aa: CSSKLIEGAEAFF; CDR3nt: TGCAGCTCCAAACTGATCGAGGGAGCTGAAGCTTTCTTT
d_gene: -; abundance: -; v_gene: TRBV12-3/TRBV12-4; j_gene: TRBJ2-7; CDR3aa: CASRTTGPGEQYF; CDR3nt: TGTGCCAGCAGGACCACAGGGCCGGGCGAGCAGTACTTC
d_gene: -; abundance: -; v_gene: TRBV12-3/TRBV12-4; j_gene: TRBJ1-1; CDR3aa: CASSRGDWTEAFF; CDR3nt: TGTGCCAGCAGTCGGGGGGATTGGACTGAAGCTTTCTTT